These 17 T cell receptor beta chains originate from one sample sequenced in a study of cytomegalovirus exposure and HLA in healthy donors. The study ran its PCR with 60 Vbeta and 13 Jbeta primers. Sequenced by immunoSEQ multiplex PCR; TCRdb stores in-frame clones only, minus some. The sample shows about 140,000 clones, roughly 82% of them seen only once. The sample was PBMCs. The receptors derive from a man aged 25 to 40 in good health and CMV-seronegative.

The rearrangement uses TRBV27 and TRBJ1-1, with D hard to call. Per germline, CDR1 MNHEY and CDR2 SMNVEV (reference sequence). Trimming removed 6 bases at V and 0 bases at J, with 11 bases between. CDR3 length equals 14 residues. CDR3 loop: CASRPFSVNTEAFF. The CDR3, as DNA: TGTGCCAGCAGACCCTTTTCGGTGAACACTGAAGCTTTCTTT.

The V gene is TRBV27, the J gene TRBJ1-2; 8 positions match TRBD1. CDR1 is MNHEY and CDR2 is SMNVEV in the germline V gene (reference sequence). CDR3 length: 16 residues. Losses at the gene ends were 2 bases for V and 8 bases for J; bases not matched to a gene: 13. DNA of the CDR3: TGTGCCAGCAGTTTACCCCCATTGATGGGGACAGGAGGCTACACCTTC. This sequence encodes CASSLPPLMGTGGYTF.

This clone was counted between two and nine times. V is TRBV10-1 and J is TRBJ2-3; no firm D call. The V and J ends lost 3 bases and 6 bases respectively, with 7 bases between them. There are 12 residues in the CDR3. The germline V gene encodes CDR1 WNHNN and CDR2 SYGVQD (reference sequence). The CDR3 reads CASSESRDTQYF. DNA for the CDR3: TGCGCCAGCAGTGAAAGTCGGGATACGCAGTATTTT.

V is TRBV19 and J is TRBJ1-6, with 7 bases lining up with TRBD1. J gave up 8 bases and V 5 bases, and 9 bases lay outside the gene matches. CDR1 and CDR2 (germline): LNHDA, SQIVND (reference sequence). This CDR3 has 15 amino acids. The CDR3 spells CASSQQGNGDSPLHF. The CDR3 coding sequence is TGTGCCAGTAGTCAACAGGGGAACGGGGATTCACCCCTCCACTTT.

V usage is TRBV29-1 and J usage is TRBJ2-1, with TRBD1 matching over 7 bases. The CDR3 loop spans 15 amino acids. The V and J ends lost 7 bases and 2 bases, in that order; junction bases with no gene match: 11. The germline V gene encodes CDR1 SQVTM and CDR2 ANQGSEA. CDR3 sequence (DNA): TGCAGCGCCCCCCCCGGGACAGAGGCCTACAATGAGCAGTTCTTC. As protein: CSAPPGTEAYNEQFF.

The V gene is TRBV19, the J gene TRBJ1-5; 9 bases align to TRBD1. With 5 bases clipped from V and 5 bases from J, the junction kept 10 bases outside the gene matches. CDR3 length equals 16 residues. CDR1 and CDR2 (germline): LNHDA, SQIVND (reference sequence). Here the CDR3 DNA reads TGTGCCAGTAGTCCACAGGACAGGGGCAAGGATCAGCCCCAGCATTTT. This translates into CASSPQDRGKDQPQHF.

In this sample, this clone turned up a few times. V is TRBV2 and J is TRBJ1-1; 8 nucleotides match TRBD1. The J segment lost 1 base and the V segment lost 3 bases, leaving 1 base of the junction unmatched. This CDR3 has 14 amino acids. CDR1 SNHLY and CDR2 FYNNEI come from the germline V gene. This CDR3 reads CASSEGQENTEAFF. The CDR3 coding sequence is TGTGCCAGCAGTGAGGGACAGGAGAACACTGAAGCTTTCTTT.

The chain employs TRBV5-1 and TRBJ2-1; the match to TRBD2 covers 7 bases. This CDR3 spans 16 amino acids. Germline V lookup: CDR1 SGHRS, CDR2 YFSETQ. J gave up 10 bases and V 2 bases, and 15 bases lay outside the gene matches. The CDR3 nucleotides are TGCGCCAGCAGCTTTTCCCCAGGACTAGACGGAAGGGAGCAGTTCTTC. Its protein is CASSFSPGLDGREQFF.

This chain connects TRBV5-1 to TRBJ1-6; D ambiguous. Between the trimmed V and J ends, which lost 0 bases and 13 bases, there was a span of 14 bases. The CDR3 covers 14 residues. Per the germline V gene, CDR1 is SGHRS and CDR2 is YFSETQ. The CDR3 bases are TGCGCCAGCAGCTTGGCCGTAAATCCCTCGCCCCTCCACTTT. Protein sequence: CASSLAVNPSPLHF.

Concerning this clone itself: A junction boundary mismatches the germline segment, possibly from a read error. The chain uses TRBV30 and TRBJ2-3; D is uncertain. Germline values: CDR1 GTSNPN, CDR2 SVGIG (reference sequence). The CDR3 is 12 residues long. In DNA form, the CDR3 reads TGTGCCTGGAGTCCCTTCACAAATACGCAGTATTTT. As protein: CAWSPFTNTQYF.

This clone appeared a single time. J is TRBJ1-1 and V is TRBV27, with D maybe TRBD1 (6 bases). Looked up from germline, CDR1 is MNHEY and CDR2 is SMNVEV (reference sequence). The V end was cut by 5 bases, the J end by 0 bases, with 10 bases between. CDR3 length: 14 residues. CDR3 region: CASSARGMNTEAFF. In DNA, the CDR3 is TGTGCCAGCAGTGCCAGGGGTATGAACACTGAAGCTTTCTTT.

The rearrangement joins TRBV6-1 to TRBJ2-7; no firm D call. The V end lost 7 bases, the J end lost 2 bases, and 15 bases lay between the germline ends. CDR3 length: 14 amino acids. The germline V gene has CDR1 MNHNS and CDR2 SASEGT. For the CDR3, the DNA is TGTGCCAGCACCGAATGGCAGGCAACCTACGAGCAGTACTTC. This sequence encodes CASTEWQATYEQYF.

This chain connects TRBV28 to TRBJ2-3; no reliable D call. The CDR3 totals 15 residues. In germline, CDR1 is MDHEN, CDR2 SYDVKM. Trimming removed 7 bases from V and 2 bases from J, with 16 bases in between. The CDR3 sequence: CASNPPLSITDTQYF. DNA of the CDR3: TGTGCCAGCAATCCTCCCCTCTCTATCACAGATACGCAGTATTTT.

The chain employs TRBV5-1 and TRBJ1-2; no reliable D call. CDR3 length equals 13 residues. Germline CDR1 is SGHRS and CDR2 is YFSETQ. The V gene lost 4 bases and the J gene lost 2 bases, with 9 bases spanning the gap. CDR3 region: CASSPGGNYGYTF. DNA of the CDR3: TGCGCCAGCAGCCCCGGAGGGAACTATGGCTACACCTTC.

The chain uses TRBV5-6 and TRBJ1-5; TRBD1 agrees at 8 bases. This CDR3 has 15 amino acids. Trimming took 5 bases from V and 5 from J; bases not matched to a gene: 9. CDR1 and CDR2 from the germline V gene are SGHDT and YYEEEE. For the CDR3, the DNA is TGTGCCAGCAGTCTGACCCGGACAGGGTATCAGCCCCAGCATTTT. Translation gives CASSLTRTGYQPQHF.

The chain combines TRBV14 with TRBJ2-1; 7 nucleotides line up with TRBD2. CDR1 and CDR2 from the germline V gene are SGHDN and FVKESK. J was trimmed by 2 bases and V by 4 bases; bases with no gene match: 11. This CDR3 contains 17 residues. The CDR3 protein is CASSPLMGGGPYNEQFF. As DNA, the CDR3 is TGTGCCAGCAGCCCCCTCATGGGGGGAGGGCCCTACAATGAGCAGTTCTTC.

The chain's CDR3 is CAISETSGLLNTEAFF. Written as DNA, the CDR3 is TGTGCCATCAGTGAGACCTCGGGACTGTTGAACACTGAAGCTTTCTTT. V is TRBV10-3 and J is TRBJ1-1; D is perhaps TRBD1 (5 bases). V shed 2 bases and J shed 0 bases, with 13 bases lying between them. Germline assignment: CDR1 ENHRY and CDR2 SYGVKD. The CDR3 consists of 16 residues.